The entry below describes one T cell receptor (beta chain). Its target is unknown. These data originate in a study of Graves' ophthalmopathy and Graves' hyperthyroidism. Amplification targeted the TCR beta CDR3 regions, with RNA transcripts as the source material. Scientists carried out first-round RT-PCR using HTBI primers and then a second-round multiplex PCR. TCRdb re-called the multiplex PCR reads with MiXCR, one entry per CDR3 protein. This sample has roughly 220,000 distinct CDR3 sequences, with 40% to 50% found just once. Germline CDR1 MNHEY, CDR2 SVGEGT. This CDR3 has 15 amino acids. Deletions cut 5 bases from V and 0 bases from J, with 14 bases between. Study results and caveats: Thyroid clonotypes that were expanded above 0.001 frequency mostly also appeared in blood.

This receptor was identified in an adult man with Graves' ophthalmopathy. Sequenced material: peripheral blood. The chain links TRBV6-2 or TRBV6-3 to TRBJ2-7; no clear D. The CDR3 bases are TGTGCCAGCAGTAACCAACTCCCTACCTCCTACGAGCAGTACTTC. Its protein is CASSNQLPTSYEQYF.